The T cell receptor beta chain described here comes from a study of T cell responses to AZD1222 COVID-19 vaccine. The protocol was immunoSEQ multiplex PCR, while the TCRdb copy is restricted to in-frame clones and leaves out a portion. The sample yields approximately 140,000 clones, under 95% seen once. General study points: Spike as a whole was targeted by vaccine-associated CD4 TCRs, dominant at 160-218 and 743-854.

CDR1 WNHNN and CDR2 SYGVQD come from the germline V gene (reference sequence). The junction had 3 bases not matched to a gene; V was cut back by 6 bases and J by 2 bases. The CDR3 sequence is 13 residues long. A remark on this clone: Its matching antigen is unknown.

This TCR was recovered from an adult who received the AZD1222 COVID-19 vaccine. The chain is built from TRBV10-1 and TRBJ2-5, with 7 bases identical to TRBD1. The specimen comprised peripheral blood, sampled 28 days after the second AZD1222 dose. CDR3 sequence (DNA): TGCGCCAGCAGCAAGGGACAGCAAGAGACCCAGTACTTC. Its translation: CASSKGQQETQYF.